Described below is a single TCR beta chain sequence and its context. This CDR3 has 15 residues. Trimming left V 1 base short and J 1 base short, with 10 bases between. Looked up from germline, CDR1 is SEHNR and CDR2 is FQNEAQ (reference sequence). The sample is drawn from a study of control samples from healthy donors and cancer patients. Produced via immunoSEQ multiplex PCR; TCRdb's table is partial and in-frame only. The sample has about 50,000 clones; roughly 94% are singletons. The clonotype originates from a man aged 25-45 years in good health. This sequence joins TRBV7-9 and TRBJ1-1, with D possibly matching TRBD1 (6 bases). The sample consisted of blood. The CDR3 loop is CASSLVGGPNTEAFF. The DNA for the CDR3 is TGTGCCAGCAGCTTAGTGGGGGGGCCGAACACTGAAGCTTTCTTT.